The clone carrying this T cell receptor (beta chain) was detected only once. Germline lookup yields CDR1 SGHVS and CDR2 FQNEAQ. With 5 bases removed from V and 0 bases from J, the gap between germline ends came to 10 bases. The CDR3 spans 14 residues. This entry is derived from a study of blood T cell repertoires in COVID-19. Turning to the study itself: Samples taken during acute and convalescent COVID-19 were collected in the United States, Italy and Spain.

The assay was immunoSEQ multiplex PCR, and TCRdb's table has in-frame clones only and misses some. The data show about 42,000 clones, 90% seen once. The sequence was obtained from a man between 65 and 85 years old with active COVID-19. Sequencing was performed on peripheral blood. The gene calls are TRBV7-8 and TRBJ1-1; D is undetermined. CDR3 amino acids: CASSSRLMNTEAFF. CDR3 DNA: TGTGCCAGCAGCAGCCGACTCATGAACACTGAAGCTTTCTTT.